This T cell receptor (beta chain) was recovered during a study of Ad26.COV2.S vaccination and SARS-CoV-2 variants. Overall study context: As a participant in COV1001, the donor was in the Ad26.COV2.S trial arm. Once, or twice with 56 days between doses, Ad26.COV2.S was given intramuscularly.

As to treatment: 19 received Ad26.COV2.S at low or high dose, single or two shots; 5 received placebo; per-sample allocation not given. The study sampled participants on day 63 after the first vaccine or placebo injection. This adult donor, from Boston, was 18-55 years old. Sequencing was performed with immunoSEQ multiplex PCR; in TCRdb, only in-frame clones are kept and a portion is missing. The sample carries about 350,000 clones, 86% recorded once. This clone was observed a single time. The J segment lost 0 bases and the V segment lost 8 bases, leaving 5 bases of the junction unmatched. In germline, CDR1 is MDHEN, CDR2 SYDVKM. The CDR3 totals 14 residues.

This clonotype originated in a person aged 18-65 years who received the Ad26.COV2.S COVID-19 vaccine or a placebo. The sequencing used peripheral blood, collected in a trial of Ad26.COV2.S vaccine versus placebo. J is TRBJ2-3 and V is TRBV28; TRBD2 matches 7 bases. The DNA for the CDR3 is TGTGCCAGCGGGGAGCGGGGAAGCACAGATACGCAGTATTTT. This codes for CASGERGSTDTQYF.